The clone carrying this T cell receptor (beta chain) has just a few counts. V lost 8 bases, J lost 3 bases, and 10 bases lay in between. Germline V gene data show CDR1 as MGHDK and CDR2 as SYGVNS. The length of the CDR3 is 12 residues. This entry comes from a study of Graves' ophthalmopathy and Graves' hyperthyroidism. Researchers took RNA transcripts and amplified TCR beta CDR3 regions from them. After a first-round RT-PCR with HTBI primers, a second-round multiplex PCR was run. From the multiplex PCR reads, TCRdb called clonotypes with MiXCR, one entry per CDR3 protein. The sample has around 1,000,000 distinct CDR3 sequences, roughly two fifths seen once.

The sample was peripheral blood or thyroid tissue (not recorded which). V is TRBV25-1 and J is TRBJ1-1, with D possibly matching TRBD1 (5 bases). The clonotype comes from an adult man with Graves' hyperthyroidism. The CDR3 DNA sequence: TGTGCCAGCCACGGGGGGTACACTGAAGCTTTCTTT. It codes for CASHGGYTEAFF.